The subject of this entry is one T cell receptor (beta chain). Its antigen is still unknown. Relative to the germline gene, one junction end is altered; a read error may explain this. TCR beta VDJ and CDR3 profiling used genomic DNA as template. TCRdb re-derived calls from the reads in MiXCR, one entry per CDR3 protein. The table lists some 120,000 distinct CDR3 sequences, 58% of them singletons. The data are from a study of CD8+CD57+ T cells in acquired aplastic anemia. Looking at the study overall: The sorted CD4+ and CD8+ cells yielded an average roughly 3 ug of DNA. Study-wide findings and caveats: Patients and controls turned out to have roughly 30 CD8+ CDR3 sequences in common.

The sequenced patients had an expansion of CD8+CD57+ cells seen by flow cytometry. Therapy had not been given to patients before blood sampling. This CDR3 is built from 11 residues. The germline V gene encodes CDR1 SQVTM and CDR2 ANQGSEA. This TCR derives from a human donor with aplastic anemia. The chain couples TRBV29-1 to TRBJ1-2; D remains ambiguous. The sequenced sample was sorted CD4+, CD8+, or CD8+CD57+ T cells (not recorded which) from PBMCs. CDR3 DNA: TGCAGCGTTGAAGATAACTATGGCTACGCCTTC. It translates to CSVEDNYGYAF. The full variable domain, completed using reference TRBV29-1 and TRBJ1-2, is SAVISQKPSRDICQRGTSLTIQCQVDSQVTMMFWYRQQPGQSLTLIATANQGSEATYESGFVIDKFPISRPNLTFSTLTVSNMSPEDSSIYLCSVEDNYGYAFGSGTRLTVV.